This TCR beta chain was captured in a study of blood T cells in healthy people across ages. This clonotype was detected ten times or more. Germline values: CDR1 MNHEY, CDR2 SVGAGI. CDR3 length equals 13 residues. Trimming shortened V by 8 bases and J by 5 bases, and 15 bases separated the two germline ends. Combining a sample-barcoded 5' primer with a J-beta primer mix, a second PCR ran for 7 to 11 cycles. TCRdb analysed the 5' RACE reads with MiXCR anew, one entry per CDR3 protein. Here the sample spans 540,000 or so distinct CDR3 sequences, approximately 25% being singletons. The material sequenced was blood. The sequence came from a woman in her 70s in good health. V usage is TRBV6-5 and J usage is TRBJ1-1, with a tentative D call TRBD1 (5 bases). CDR3 residues: CASALTGGTEAFF. The CDR3 nucleotides are TGTGCCAGCGCCCTGACGGGGGGGACTGAAGCTTTCTTT.